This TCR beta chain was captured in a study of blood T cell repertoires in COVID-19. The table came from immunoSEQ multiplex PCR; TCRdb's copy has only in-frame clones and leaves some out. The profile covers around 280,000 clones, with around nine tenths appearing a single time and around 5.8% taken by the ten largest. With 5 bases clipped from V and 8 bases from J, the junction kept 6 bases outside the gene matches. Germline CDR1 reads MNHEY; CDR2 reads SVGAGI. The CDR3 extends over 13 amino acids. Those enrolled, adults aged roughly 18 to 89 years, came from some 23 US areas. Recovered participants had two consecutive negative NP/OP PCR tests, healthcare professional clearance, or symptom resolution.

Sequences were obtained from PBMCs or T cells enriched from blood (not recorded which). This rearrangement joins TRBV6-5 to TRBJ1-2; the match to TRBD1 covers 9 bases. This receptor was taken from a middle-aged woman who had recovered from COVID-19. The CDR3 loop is CASSQQGAGGYTF. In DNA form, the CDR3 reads TGTGCCAGCAGTCAACAGGGGGCCGGGGGCTACACCTTC.